These T cell receptor beta chains were read from a single sample in a study of blood T cell repertoires in COVID-19. Profiled with immunoSEQ multiplex PCR; TCRdb holds only in-frame clones, not every one. This sample has some 200,000 clones, with 75% to 90% found just once. The specimen was peripheral blood. The receptor source for this set is a woman aged 40 to 55 with acute or convalescent COVID-19. Both conserved end residues are part of each CDR3. A D gene is named only where the DNA matches it firmly. For some rows the clone size is stated as once, few or many, or as a class when expanded; others skip it.

v_gene,abundance,j_gene,d_gene,CDR3aa,CDR3nt
TRBV3-1/TRBV3-2,-,TRBJ2-7,-,CASSGSASYEQYF,TGTGCCAGCAGTGGCAGCGCCTCCTACGAGCAGTACTTC
TRBV12-3/TRBV12-4,-,TRBJ1-2,-,CASSFGQPYGYTF,TGTGCCAGCAGTTTTGGGCAGCCCTATGGCTACACCTTC
TRBV19,-,TRBJ2-1,-,CASSTTPQASVNEQFF,TGTGCCAGTAGTACCACGCCACAGGCCTCGGTCAATGAGCAGTTCTTC
TRBV19,-,TRBJ1-6,TRBD1,CATPGQEDSPLHF,TGTGCCACACCGGGACAGGAGGATTCACCCCTCCACTTT
TRBV5-1,-,TRBJ1-5,TRBD1,CASSLGGTGDQPQHF,TGCGCCAGCAGCTTGGGCGGGACAGGGGATCAGCCCCAGCATTTT
TRBV5-4,-,TRBJ2-1,TRBD2,CASSPPTSGSGSSYNEQFF,TGTGCCAGCAGCCCCCCGACTAGCGGGAGCGGAAGCTCCTACAATGAGCAGTTCTTC
TRBV24-1,-,TRBJ2-1,-,CATSFYNEQFF,TGTGCCACCAGCTTCTACAATGAGCAGTTCTTC
TRBV27,few,TRBJ2-1,-,CASRRFWSYNEQFF,TGTGCCAGCCGGAGGTTTTGGTCCTACAATGAGCAGTTCTTC
TRBV9,-,TRBJ2-5,-,CASSLAAVPGETQYF,TGTGCCAGCAGCTTGGCGGCTGTCCCAGGGGAGACCCAGTACTTC
TRBV7-2,-,TRBJ2-2,-,CASTPFNLRSYTGELFF,TGTGCCAGCACCCCTTTCAACTTGCGGTCATACACCGGGGAGCTGTTTTTT
TRBV27,-,TRBJ2-7,-,CASSSVRTGVWEQYF,TGTGCCAGCAGTTCGGTCCGCACAGGTGTCTGGGAGCAGTACTTC
TRBV19,-,TRBJ1-2,-,CASRPPGLGRYGYTF,TGTGCCAGTCGCCCCCCCGGACTGGGGAGGTATGGCTACACCTTC
TRBV19,-,TRBJ1-1,-,CASSISYTEAFF,TGTGCCAGTAGTATTTCATACACTGAAGCTTTCTTT
TRBV5-1,-,TRBJ2-1,TRBD2,CASSLTSGITYNEQFF,TGCGCCAGCAGCTTGACTAGCGGTATCACCTACAATGAGCAGTTCTTC
TRBV6-5,few,TRBJ2-7,TRBD2,CASLREITYEQYF,TGTGCCAGCTTGCGGGAGATAACCTACGAGCAGTACTTC
TRBV10-3,-,TRBJ2-7,TRBD2,CATNPGTSVTYEQYF,TGTGCCACCAACCCCGGGACTAGCGTTACCTACGAGCAGTACTTC
TRBV7-9,-,TRBJ2-1,-,CASSLDQVREFF,TGTGCCAGCAGCTTAGACCAGGTCAGGGAGTTCTTC
TRBV5-5,few,TRBJ1-2,-,CASKDRGGGYTF,TGTGCCAGTAAAGACAGAGGTGGAGGCTACACCTTC
TRBV7-3,-,TRBJ1-3,-,CASSLIPGGNTIYF,TGTGCCAGCAGCTTAATCCCCGGTGGAAACACCATATATTTT
TRBV5-1,-,TRBJ1-2,-,CASSLAATASNYGYTF,TGCGCCAGCAGCTTGGCGGCGACAGCATCTAACTATGGCTACACCTTC
TRBV28,medium-sized,TRBJ2-1,-,CASSRLRESSEQFF,TGTGCCAGCAGCCGACTCCGGGAGTCGAGTGAGCAGTTCTTC
TRBV6-5,-,TRBJ2-1,TRBD2,CASTPLAGAHNEQFF,TGTGCCAGCACCCCCTTAGCGGGAGCCCACAATGAGCAGTTCTTC
TRBV6-5,-,TRBJ1-2,-,CASSYSQGNYGYTF,TGTGCCAGCAGTTACTCGCAGGGAAACTATGGCTACACCTTC
TRBV4-2,-,TRBJ2-1,TRBD2,CASSQVLREGRCNEQFF,TGTGCCAGCAGCCAAGTCTTGCGGGAGGGCCGTTGCAATGAGCAGTTCTTC
TRBV19,-,TRBJ1-5,-,CASSILSQPQHF,TGTGCCAGTAGTATATTATCTCAGCCCCAGCATTTT
TRBV19,-,TRBJ2-1,-,CASSIRDTDDEQFF,TGTGCCAGTAGTATTCGGGACACAGACGATGAGCAGTTCTTC
TRBV13,once,TRBJ1-1,-,CASSLGSYRRITEAFF,TGTGCCAGCAGCTTAGGATCCTACAGGCGAATCACTGAAGCTTTCTTT
TRBV7-7,-,TRBJ1-6,-,CASSPQERVSSPLHF,TGTGCTAGCAGCCCCCAGGAGAGGGTCTCATCACCCCTCCACTTT
TRBV28,-,TRBJ2-3,TRBD2,CASISGGGTDTQYF,TGTGCCAGCATTTCCGGGGGGGGCACAGATACGCAGTATTTT
TRBV6-4,-,TRBJ2-3,TRBD2,CASSDSSGGTDTQYF,TGTGCCAGCAGTGACTCTAGCGGGGGCACAGATACGCAGTATTTT
TRBV6-5,few,TRBJ1-1,-,CASEARTANTEAFF,TGTGCCAGCGAGGCTAGGACAGCGAACACTGAAGCTTTCTTT
TRBV15,few,TRBJ2-3,TRBD2,CATSRDRGAGVSDTQYF,TGTGCCACCAGCAGAGATCGTGGAGCGGGGGTGTCAGATACGCAGTATTTT
TRBV30,-,TRBJ1-6,-,CAWSVSNSPLHF,TGTGCCTGGTCGGTCTCCAATTCACCCCTCCACTTT